The 2 T cell receptor beta chains below all came from one sample that was sequenced in a study of radiation and T cells in renal cell carcinoma. Noted time point: blood 4 weeks post-SBRT, at nephrectomy. The treatment denotes: 15 Gy SBRT to primary tumor, nephrectomy 4 weeks later. The assay was immunoSEQ multiplex PCR, and TCRdb's table has in-frame clones only and misses some. The sample has about 100,000 clones; around 80% are singletons. The sample consisted of blood, taken from a patient whose treatment included radiotherapy and nephrectomy. These receptors were taken from a man aged 60-69 years with renal cell carcinoma.

This clone was seen a handful of times. This chain links TRBV5-1 with TRBJ1-5; weak D call: TRBD1 (5 bases). The CDR3 has 15 residues. CDR1 and CDR2 (germline): SGHRS, YFSETQ. With 0 bases removed from V and 4 bases from J, the gap between germline ends came to 11 bases. CDR3 protein: CASSLAGTRNQPQHF. The CDR3 bases are TGCGCCAGCAGCTTGGCCGGGACCCGGAATCAGCCCCAGCATTTT. The whole variable domain, remainder taken from reference TRBV5-1 and TRBJ1-5, is KAGVTQTPRYLIKTRGQQVTLSCSPISGHRSVSWYQQTPGQGLQFLFEYFSETQRNKGNFPGRFSGRQFSNSRSEMNVSTLELGDSALYLCASSLAGTRNQPQHFGDGTRLSIL.

The chain has TRBV5-1 and TRBJ2-1; D is ambiguous. Between the trimmed V and J ends, which lost 4 bases and 5 bases, there was a span of 13 bases. The germline CDR1 and CDR2 sequences are SGHRS and YFSETQ. The CDR3 is made up of 14 amino acids. The CDR3: CASSPLHGDNEQFF. The CDR3 region has the DNA TGCGCCAGCAGCCCTCTTCATGGCGACAATGAGCAGTTCTTC.